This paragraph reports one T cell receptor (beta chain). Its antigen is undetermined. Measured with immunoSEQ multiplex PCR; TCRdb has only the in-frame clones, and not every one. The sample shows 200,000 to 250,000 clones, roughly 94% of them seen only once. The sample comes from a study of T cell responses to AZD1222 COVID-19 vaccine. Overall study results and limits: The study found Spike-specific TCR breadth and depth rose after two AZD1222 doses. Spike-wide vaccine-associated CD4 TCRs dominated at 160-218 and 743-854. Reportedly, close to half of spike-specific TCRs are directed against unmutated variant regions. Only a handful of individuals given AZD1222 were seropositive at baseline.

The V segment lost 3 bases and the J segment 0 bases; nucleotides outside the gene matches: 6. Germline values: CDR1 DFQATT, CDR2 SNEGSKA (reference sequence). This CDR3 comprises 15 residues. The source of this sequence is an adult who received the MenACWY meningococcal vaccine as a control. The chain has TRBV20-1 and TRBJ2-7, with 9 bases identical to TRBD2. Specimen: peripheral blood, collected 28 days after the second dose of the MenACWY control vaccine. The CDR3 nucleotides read TGCAGTGCTAGTCAGAGCGGGAGGTCCTCCTACGAGCAGTACTTC. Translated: CSASQSGRSSYEQYF.